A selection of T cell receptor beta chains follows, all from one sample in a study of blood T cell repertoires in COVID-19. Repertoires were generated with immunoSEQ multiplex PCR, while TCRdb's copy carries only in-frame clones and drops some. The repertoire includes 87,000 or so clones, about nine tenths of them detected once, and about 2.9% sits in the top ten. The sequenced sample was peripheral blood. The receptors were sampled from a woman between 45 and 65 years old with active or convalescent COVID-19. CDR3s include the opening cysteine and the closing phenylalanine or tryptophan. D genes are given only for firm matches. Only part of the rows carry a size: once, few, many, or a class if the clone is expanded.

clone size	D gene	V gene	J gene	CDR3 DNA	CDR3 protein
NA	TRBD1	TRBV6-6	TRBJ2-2	TGTGCCAGCAGTCCCCAACTGGGACAGATAAACACCGGGGAGCTGTTTTTT	CASSPQLGQINTGELFF
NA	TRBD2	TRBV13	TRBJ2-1	TGTGCCAGCAGCTTCACCGGGACTAGAGGCAATGAGCAGTTCTTC	CASSFTGTRGNEQFF
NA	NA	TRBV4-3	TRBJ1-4	TGCGCCAGCAGCCAAGATTTAGGGGAGGGGCAAAAACTGTTTTTT	CASSQDLGEGQKLFF
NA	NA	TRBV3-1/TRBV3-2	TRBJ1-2	TGTGCCAGCAGCCAAGGGACAAACTATGGCTACACCTTC	CASSQGTNYGYTF
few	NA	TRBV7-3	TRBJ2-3	TGTGCCAGCAGCTTAACGGTAGGCGGACGCGGGGGCACAGATACGCAGTATTTT	CASSLTVGGRGGTDTQYF
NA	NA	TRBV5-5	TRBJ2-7	TGTGCCAGCAGCGGAGACTACTACGAGCAGTACTTC	CASSGDYYEQYF
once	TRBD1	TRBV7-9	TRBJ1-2	TGTGCCACCGACGGCGACAGGGACTATGGCTACACCTTC	CATDGDRDYGYTF
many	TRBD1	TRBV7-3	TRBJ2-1	TGTGCCAGCAGCTCTCGACAGGGCCTACGGGATGAGCAGTTCTTC	CASSSRQGLRDEQFF
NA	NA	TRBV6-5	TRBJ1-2	TGTGCCAGCAGTTACTCTACGGGGAAGGTGGAGGGCTACACCTTC	CASSYSTGKVEGYTF
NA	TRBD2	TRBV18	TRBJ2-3	TGTGCCAGCTCACCCCTAGCGGGGGGCATCACAGATACGCAGTATTTT	CASSPLAGGITDTQYF
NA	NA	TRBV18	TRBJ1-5	TGTGCCAGCTCACCCGCAGGGGATCAGCCCCAGCATTTT	CASSPAGDQPQHF
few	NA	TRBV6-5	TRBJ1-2	TGTGCCAGCAGTTACTCGAAGGGGTTGGGTGGCTACACCTTC	CASSYSKGLGGYTF
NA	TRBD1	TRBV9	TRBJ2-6	TGTGCCAGCAGCACCCAGACCTCGGGACAGGGAGGGTCTGGGGCCAACGTCCTGACTTTC	CASSTQTSGQGGSGANVLTF
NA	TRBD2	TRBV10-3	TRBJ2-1	TGTGCCATCAGTGGGACTAGCGGGGGGCCTTCACTCTTC	CAISGTSGGPSLF
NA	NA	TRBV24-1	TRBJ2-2	TGTGCCACCAGTGAGGTCAGGGGAGACACCGGGGAGCTGTTTTTT	CATSEVRGDTGELFF
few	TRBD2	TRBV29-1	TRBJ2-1	TGCAGCGTTGAGCGCGGGGGGGCAGGCAATGAGCAGTTCTTC	CSVERGGAGNEQFF
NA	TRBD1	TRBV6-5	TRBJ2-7	TGTGCCAGCAGTTTTTTGGGGACAGGATCCTACGAGCAGTACTTC	CASSFLGTGSYEQYF
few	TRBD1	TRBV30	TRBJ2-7	TGTGCCTGGACACCGGGACAGGGGGCTAAAGAGCAGTACTTC	CAWTPGQGAKEQYF
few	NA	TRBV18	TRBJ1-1	TGTGCCAGCTCCGGGAACACTGAAGCTTTCTTT	CASSGNTEAFF
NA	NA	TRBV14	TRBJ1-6	TGTGCCAGCAGCCAAGCTATGAGTTTCTCACCCCTCCACTTT	CASSQAMSFSPLHF
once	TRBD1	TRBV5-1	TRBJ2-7	TGCGCCAGCAGCTCCATCGGGACAGGGGCCTACGAGCAGTACTTC	CASSSIGTGAYEQYF
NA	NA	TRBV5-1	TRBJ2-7	TGCGCCAGCAATGGGGGCACCCAGAGGGGCTACGAGCAGTACTTC	CASNGGTQRGYEQYF
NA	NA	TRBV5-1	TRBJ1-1	TGCGCCAGCATGCAGGGGCCTTCGAACACTGAAGCTTTCTTT	CASMQGPSNTEAFF
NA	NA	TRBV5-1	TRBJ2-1	TGCGCCAGCAGCAAAATCAGGGGCCCCCAGGACAATGAGCAGTTCTTC	CASSKIRGPQDNEQFF
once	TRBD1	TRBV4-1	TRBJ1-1	TGCGCCAGCAGCCGAGGGGACAGCAGGAACACTGAAGCTTTCTTT	CASSRGDSRNTEAFF
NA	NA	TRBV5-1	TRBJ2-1	TGCGCCAGCAGCTTGGGAGGGAGCTCCTACAATGAGCAGTTCTTC	CASSLGGSSYNEQFF
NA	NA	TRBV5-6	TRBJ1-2	TGTGCCAGCAGCTTAGAGAGGGCTGGTGGCTACACCTTC	CASSLERAGGYTF